This T cell receptor beta chain was identified in a study of blood T cell repertoires in COVID-19. Trimming removed 4 bases from V and 1 base from J, with 17 bases in between. The V gene's germline CDR1 is LGHDT and CDR2 YNNKEL (reference sequence). This CDR3 contains 16 residues. This clone was counted a single time. Only in-frame clones appear in the TCRdb table, and some are missing; sequencing was by immunoSEQ multiplex PCR. The sample contains about 300,000 clones, 70% to 90% of which appear only once. Participants, about 18 to 90 years old, spanned around 25 US areas. The source is a young woman who had recovered from COVID-19. Sample: PBMCs or T cells enriched from blood (not recorded which). This rearrangement joins TRBV3-1 (or the pseudogene TRBV3-2) to TRBJ2-7; D is possibly TRBD2 (7 bases). The CDR3 loop is CASSPILRGPSYEQYF. Here the CDR3 DNA reads TGTGCCAGCAGCCCCATTTTGCGGGGGCCGTCCTACGAGCAGTACTTC.